The rows below give T cell receptor beta chains drawn from one sample of a study of blood T cell repertoires in COVID-19. Assay used: immunoSEQ multiplex PCR; TCRdb lists only in-frame clones, some missing. The sample comprises approximately 190,000 clones, under 90% of which are singletons, and around 15% rests with the top ten. The sequenced sample was peripheral blood. The receptor set was obtained from a man aged 25-45 years with active or convalescent COVID-19. Each CDR3 is given with its conserved first and last residue. The order of the fields is D gene, clone size, V gene, CDR3 length, J gene, CDR3 protein, CDR3 DNA. A D gene is named only where the DNA matches it firmly. Size is omitted from some rows. Given values are once, few, many or a class for expanded clones.

D gene: TRBD1; clone size: -; V gene: TRBV9; CDR3 length: 16; J gene: TRBJ1-2; CDR3 protein: CASSVGSQEGAGGYTF; CDR3 DNA: TGTGCCAGCAGCGTAGGTTCTCAGGAGGGGGCGGGAGGCTACACCTTC
D gene: -; clone size: -; V gene: TRBV5-4; CDR3 length: 15; J gene: TRBJ2-1; CDR3 protein: CASSLATGSYNEQFF; CDR3 DNA: TGTGCCAGCAGCTTGGCAACGGGCTCCTACAATGAGCAGTTCTTC
D gene: TRBD2; clone size: -; V gene: TRBV6-6; CDR3 length: 14; J gene: TRBJ2-3; CDR3 protein: CASKPSGATDTQYF; CDR3 DNA: TGTGCCAGCAAACCTAGCGGGGCCACAGATACGCAGTATTTT
D gene: -; clone size: -; V gene: TRBV7-9; CDR3 length: 16; J gene: TRBJ2-3; CDR3 protein: CASSARRGGGTDTQYF; CDR3 DNA: TGTGCCAGCAGCGCCCGCAGGGGTGGGGGCACAGATACGCAGTATTTT
D gene: TRBD1; clone size: -; V gene: TRBV9; CDR3 length: 15; J gene: TRBJ2-7; CDR3 protein: CASSVGQGAPYEQYF; CDR3 DNA: TGTGCCAGCAGCGTAGGGCAGGGGGCCCCCTACGAGCAGTACTTC
D gene: -; clone size: -; V gene: TRBV28; CDR3 length: 14; J gene: TRBJ2-2; CDR3 protein: CASTSGENTGELFF; CDR3 DNA: TGTGCCAGCACATCGGGGGAGAACACCGGGGAGCTGTTTTTT
D gene: -; clone size: few; V gene: TRBV5-6; CDR3 length: 14; J gene: TRBJ1-6; CDR3 protein: CASGRQTYNSPLHF; CDR3 DNA: TGTGCCAGCGGCAGACAGACCTATAATTCACCCCTCCACTTT
D gene: -; clone size: -; V gene: TRBV13; CDR3 length: 12; J gene: TRBJ2-1; CDR3 protein: CASSLGLNEQFF; CDR3 DNA: TGTGCCAGCAGCTTAGGCCTCAATGAGCAGTTCTTC
D gene: -; clone size: -; V gene: TRBV11-3; CDR3 length: 15; J gene: TRBJ2-3; CDR3 protein: CASSLEGTGTDTQYF; CDR3 DNA: TGTGCCAGCAGCTTAGAGGGGACTGGAACAGATACGCAGTATTTT
D gene: -; clone size: -; V gene: TRBV5-1; CDR3 length: 17; J gene: TRBJ2-4; CDR3 protein: CASSSIGEGKAKNIQYF; CDR3 DNA: TGCGCCAGCAGCTCGATAGGGGAAGGGAAAGCCAAAAACATTCAGTACTTC
D gene: TRBD2; clone size: -; V gene: TRBV5-1; CDR3 length: 17; J gene: TRBJ2-5; CDR3 protein: CASSSSRTSGFQETQYF; CDR3 DNA: TGCGCCAGCAGCTCGTCAAGGACTAGCGGTTTTCAAGAGACCCAGTACTTC
D gene: -; clone size: -; V gene: TRBV10-3; CDR3 length: 17; J gene: TRBJ2-4; CDR3 protein: CAISESKGDTFENIQYF; CDR3 DNA: TGTGCCATCAGTGAGTCGAAGGGGGACACTTTCGAAAACATTCAGTACTTC
D gene: TRBD2; clone size: -; V gene: TRBV10-1; CDR3 length: 17; J gene: TRBJ2-2; CDR3 protein: CASSESGLAFNTGELFF; CDR3 DNA: TGCGCCAGCAGTGAGTCTGGACTAGCGTTTAACACCGGGGAGCTGTTTTTT
D gene: TRBD1; clone size: -; V gene: TRBV2; CDR3 length: 15; J gene: TRBJ1-2; CDR3 protein: CASSVSQGALYGYTF; CDR3 DNA: TGTGCCAGCAGCGTTTCTCAGGGGGCCCTCTATGGCTACACCTTC
D gene: -; clone size: once; V gene: TRBV3-1/TRBV3-2; CDR3 length: 13; J gene: TRBJ1-5; CDR3 protein: CASSQGPDQPQHF; CDR3 DNA: TGTGCCAGCAGCCAAGGGCCAGATCAGCCCCAGCATTTT
D gene: -; clone size: -; V gene: TRBV2; CDR3 length: 12; J gene: TRBJ2-7; CDR3 protein: CASSERSYEQYF; CDR3 DNA: TGTGCCAGCAGTGAAAGGAGCTACGAGCAGTACTTC
D gene: -; clone size: -; V gene: TRBV28; CDR3 length: 13; J gene: TRBJ1-1; CDR3 protein: CASSLQGHTEAFF; CDR3 DNA: TGTGCCAGCAGTTTACAGGGGCACACTGAAGCTTTCTTT
D gene: TRBD1; clone size: -; V gene: TRBV19; CDR3 length: 16; J gene: TRBJ1-2; CDR3 protein: CASAGTAGETSYGYTF; CDR3 DNA: TGTGCCAGTGCCGGGACAGCGGGCGAAACTTCCTATGGCTACACCTTC
D gene: -; clone size: -; V gene: TRBV11-2; CDR3 length: 15; J gene: TRBJ1-3; CDR3 protein: CASSSPTDSGNTIYF; CDR3 DNA: TGTGCCAGCAGCTCGCCGACAGACTCTGGAAACACCATATATTTT
D gene: TRBD2; clone size: -; V gene: TRBV4-1; CDR3 length: 16; J gene: TRBJ2-5; CDR3 protein: CASSQETSGSGGTQYF; CDR3 DNA: TGCGCCAGCAGCCAAGAGACTAGCGGGAGCGGGGGTACCCAGTACTTC
D gene: TRBD1; clone size: -; V gene: TRBV6-9; CDR3 length: 13; J gene: TRBJ2-1; CDR3 protein: CASEWTGGNEQFF; CDR3 DNA: TGTGCCAGCGAATGGACAGGGGGCAATGAGCAGTTCTTC
D gene: TRBD1; clone size: -; V gene: TRBV5-5; CDR3 length: 15; J gene: TRBJ1-1; CDR3 protein: CASSLYRTGNTEAFF; CDR3 DNA: TGTGCCAGCAGCTTGTATAGGACAGGGAACACTGAAGCTTTCTTT
D gene: TRBD1; clone size: -; V gene: TRBV7-9; CDR3 length: 14; J gene: TRBJ1-4; CDR3 protein: CASSLDRGNEKLFF; CDR3 DNA: TGTGCCAGCAGCTTAGACAGGGGGAATGAAAAACTGTTTTTT
D gene: TRBD1; clone size: -; V gene: TRBV3-1/TRBV3-2; CDR3 length: 17; J gene: TRBJ2-6; CDR3 protein: CASSPRTGGSGANVLTF; CDR3 DNA: TGTGCCAGCAGCCCTCGGACAGGGGGGTCTGGGGCCAACGTCCTGACTTTC
D gene: -; clone size: -; V gene: TRBV5-1; CDR3 length: 16; J gene: TRBJ2-6; CDR3 protein: CASSLVTGSGANVLTF; CDR3 DNA: TGCGCCAGCAGCTTGGTTACAGGGTCTGGGGCCAACGTCCTGACTTTC
D gene: TRBD2; clone size: -; V gene: TRBV7-9; CDR3 length: 17; J gene: TRBJ2-7; CDR3 protein: CASSPKGLAGGLGEQYF; CDR3 DNA: TGTGCCAGCAGCCCTAAGGGGCTAGCGGGAGGGCTTGGCGAGCAGTACTTC
D gene: TRBD1; clone size: -; V gene: TRBV24-1; CDR3 length: 17; J gene: TRBJ2-5; CDR3 protein: CATSAVFGQALTETQYF; CDR3 DNA: TGTGCCACCAGTGCCGTTTTTGGACAGGCCCTAACGGAGACCCAGTACTTC
D gene: TRBD1; clone size: -; V gene: TRBV7-9; CDR3 length: 14; J gene: TRBJ1-3; CDR3 protein: CASSQGAIRNTIYF; CDR3 DNA: TGTGCCAGCAGCCAGGGGGCCATCCGAAACACCATATATTTT
D gene: -; clone size: -; V gene: TRBV10-3; CDR3 length: 13; J gene: TRBJ1-1; CDR3 protein: CATGGGLNTEAFF; CDR3 DNA: TGTGCCACCGGGGGGGGATTGAACACTGAAGCTTTCTTT
D gene: TRBD2; clone size: -; V gene: TRBV5-1; CDR3 length: 23; J gene: TRBJ2-5; CDR3 protein: CASSLGREGARTSGSPPTETQYF; CDR3 DNA: TGCGCCAGCAGCCTAGGTCGCGAGGGGGCGCGGACTAGCGGGAGTCCGCCAACTGAGACCCAGTACTTC
D gene: -; clone size: -; V gene: TRBV9; CDR3 length: 15; J gene: TRBJ1-5; CDR3 protein: CASSSNRELNQPQHF; CDR3 DNA: TGTGCCAGCAGCTCGAACAGGGAGCTTAATCAGCCCCAGCATTTT
D gene: TRBD1; clone size: -; V gene: TRBV5-6; CDR3 length: 16; J gene: TRBJ2-6; CDR3 protein: CASFGTGPVGANVLTF; CDR3 DNA: TGTGCCAGCTTCGGGACAGGTCCCGTTGGGGCCAACGTCCTGACTTTC
D gene: -; clone size: -; V gene: TRBV7-2; CDR3 length: 13; J gene: TRBJ1-1; CDR3 protein: CASSLGWTREAFF; CDR3 DNA: TGTGCCAGCAGCTTAGGTTGGACACGAGAAGCTTTCTTT
D gene: TRBD2; clone size: -; V gene: TRBV30; CDR3 length: 14; J gene: TRBJ2-1; CDR3 protein: CAWTRTSGTDEQFF; CDR3 DNA: TGTGCCTGGACCAGGACTAGCGGGACCGATGAGCAGTTCTTC
D gene: -; clone size: -; V gene: TRBV5-1; CDR3 length: 16; J gene: TRBJ2-3; CDR3 protein: CASSFKGLAGTDTQYF; CDR3 DNA: TGCGCCAGCAGCTTCAAAGGTTTAGCGGGCACAGATACGCAGTATTTT
D gene: -; clone size: -; V gene: TRBV7-9; CDR3 length: 16; J gene: TRBJ2-3; CDR3 protein: CASSLAPIVSTDTQYF; CDR3 DNA: TGTGCCAGCAGCTTAGCGCCTATTGTTAGCACAGATACGCAGTATTTT
D gene: TRBD1; clone size: -; V gene: TRBV9; CDR3 length: 15; J gene: TRBJ2-7; CDR3 protein: CASSARDRGGYEQYF; CDR3 DNA: TGTGCCAGCAGCGCGCGGGACAGGGGGGGCTACGAGCAGTACTTC
D gene: TRBD1; clone size: -; V gene: TRBV2; CDR3 length: 13; J gene: TRBJ2-1; CDR3 protein: CASSRDRANEQFF; CDR3 DNA: TGTGCCAGCAGCCGGGACAGGGCCAATGAGCAGTTCTTC
D gene: -; clone size: -; V gene: TRBV7-3; CDR3 length: 13; J gene: TRBJ1-4; CDR3 protein: CASSQGTNEKLFF; CDR3 DNA: TGTGCCAGCAGCCAGGGGACTAATGAAAAACTGTTTTTT
D gene: TRBD1; clone size: few; V gene: TRBV28; CDR3 length: 14; J gene: TRBJ1-3; CDR3 protein: CASSQGGARNTIYF; CDR3 DNA: TGTGCCAGCAGTCAGGGGGGCGCCCGGAACACCATATATTTT
D gene: -; clone size: -; V gene: TRBV6-5; CDR3 length: 15; J gene: TRBJ2-4; CDR3 protein: CAAQDRRGAKNIQYF; CDR3 DNA: TGTGCCGCGCAAGACCGTCGGGGAGCCAAAAACATTCAGTACTTC
D gene: TRBD1; clone size: -; V gene: TRBV5-1; CDR3 length: 13; J gene: TRBJ1-1; CDR3 protein: CASTTRTGAEAFF; CDR3 DNA: TGCGCCAGCACAACGCGGACAGGCGCTGAAGCTTTCTTT
D gene: -; clone size: -; V gene: TRBV18; CDR3 length: 15; J gene: TRBJ1-1; CDR3 protein: CASSNSGSWSGEAFF; CDR3 DNA: TGTGCCAGCTCAAACTCGGGATCCTGGTCCGGGGAAGCTTTCTTT
D gene: -; clone size: -; V gene: TRBV5-6; CDR3 length: 13; J gene: TRBJ1-1; CDR3 protein: CASSLVAGTEAFF; CDR3 DNA: TGTGCCAGCAGCTTGGTAGCAGGGACTGAAGCTTTCTTT
D gene: -; clone size: once; V gene: TRBV4-3; CDR3 length: 15; J gene: TRBJ1-6; CDR3 protein: CASSQEPVSHSPLHF; CDR3 DNA: TGCGCCAGCAGCCAAGAGCCTGTTAGTCATTCACCCCTCCACTTT